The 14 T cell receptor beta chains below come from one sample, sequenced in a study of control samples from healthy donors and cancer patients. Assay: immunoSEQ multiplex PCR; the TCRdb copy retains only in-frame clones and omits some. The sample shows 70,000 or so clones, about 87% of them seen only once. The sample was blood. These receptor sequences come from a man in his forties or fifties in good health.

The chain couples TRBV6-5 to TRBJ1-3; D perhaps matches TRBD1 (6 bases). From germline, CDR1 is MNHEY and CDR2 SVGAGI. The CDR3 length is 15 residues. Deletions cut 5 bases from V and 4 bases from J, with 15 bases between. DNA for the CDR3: TGTGCCAGCAGTAACAGGGCGCTCTTAGGAAACACCATATATTTT. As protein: CASSNRALLGNTIYF.

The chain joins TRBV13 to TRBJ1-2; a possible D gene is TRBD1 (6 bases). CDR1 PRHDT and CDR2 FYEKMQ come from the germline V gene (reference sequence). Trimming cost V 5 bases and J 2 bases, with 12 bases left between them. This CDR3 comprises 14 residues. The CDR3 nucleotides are TGTGCCAGCAGCCTTCTACAGGGAAACTATGGCTACACCTTC. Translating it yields CASSLLQGNYGYTF.

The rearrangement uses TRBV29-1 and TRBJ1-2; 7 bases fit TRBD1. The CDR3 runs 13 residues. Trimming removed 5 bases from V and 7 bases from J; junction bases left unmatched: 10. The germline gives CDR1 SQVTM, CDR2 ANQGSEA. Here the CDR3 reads CSVREDRESGYTF. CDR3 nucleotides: TGCAGCGTTCGGGAAGACAGGGAGAGTGGCTACACCTTC.

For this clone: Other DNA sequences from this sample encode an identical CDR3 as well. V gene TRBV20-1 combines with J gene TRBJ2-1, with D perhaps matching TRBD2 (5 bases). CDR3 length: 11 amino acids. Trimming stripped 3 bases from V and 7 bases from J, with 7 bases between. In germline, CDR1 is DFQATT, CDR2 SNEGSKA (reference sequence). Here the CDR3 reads CSARGVNEQFF. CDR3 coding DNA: TGCAGTGCTAGGGGAGTAAATGAGCAGTTCTTC.

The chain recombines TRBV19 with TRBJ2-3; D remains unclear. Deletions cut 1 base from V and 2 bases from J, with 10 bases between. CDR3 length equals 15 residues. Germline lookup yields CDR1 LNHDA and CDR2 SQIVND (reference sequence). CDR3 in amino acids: CASSIAGGLTDTQYF. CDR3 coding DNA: TGTGCCAGTAGTATAGCAGGTGGTCTCACAGATACGCAGTATTTT.

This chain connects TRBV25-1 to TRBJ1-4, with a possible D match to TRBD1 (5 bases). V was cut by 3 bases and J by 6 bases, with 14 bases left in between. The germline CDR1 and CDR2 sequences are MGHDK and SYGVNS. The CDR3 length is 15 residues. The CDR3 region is CASSEGTDSYEKLFF. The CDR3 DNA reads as TGTGCCAGCAGTGAGGGGACCGATAGTTATGAAAAACTGTTTTTT.

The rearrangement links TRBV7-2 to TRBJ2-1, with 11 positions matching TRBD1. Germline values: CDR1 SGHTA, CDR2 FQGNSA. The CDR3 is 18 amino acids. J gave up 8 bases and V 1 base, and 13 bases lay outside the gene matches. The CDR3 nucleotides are TGTGCCAGCAGCTTAGTAGGAGTTGGACAGGGGGCTTCTGATGAGCAGTTCTTC. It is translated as CASSLVGVGQGASDEQFF.

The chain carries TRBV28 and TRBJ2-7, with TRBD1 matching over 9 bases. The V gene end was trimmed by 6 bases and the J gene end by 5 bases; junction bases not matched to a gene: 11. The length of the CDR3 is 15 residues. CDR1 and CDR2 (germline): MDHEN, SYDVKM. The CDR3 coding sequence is TGTGCCAGCAGGCGTTCGGGACAGGGACGAGACGAGCAGTACTTC. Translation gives CASRRSGQGRDEQYF.

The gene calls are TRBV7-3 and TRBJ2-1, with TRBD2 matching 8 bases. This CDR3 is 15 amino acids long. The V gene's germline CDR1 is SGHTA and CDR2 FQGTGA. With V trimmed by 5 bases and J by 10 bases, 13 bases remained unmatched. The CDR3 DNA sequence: TGTGCCAGCAGCCCCGGGACTAGAGCAGCGGGCGAGCAGTTCTTC. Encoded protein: CASSPGTRAAGEQFF. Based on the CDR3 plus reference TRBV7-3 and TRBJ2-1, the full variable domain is GAGVSQTPSNKVTEKGKYVELRCDPISGHTALYWYRQSLGQGPEFLIYFQGTGAADDSGLPNDRFFAVRPEGSVSTLKIQRTERGDSAVYLCASSPGTRAAGEQFFGPGTRLTVL.

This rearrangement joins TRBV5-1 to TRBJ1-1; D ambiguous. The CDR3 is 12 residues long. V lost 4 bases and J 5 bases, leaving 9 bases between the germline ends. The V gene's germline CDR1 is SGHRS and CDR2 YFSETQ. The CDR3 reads CASSTSPTEAFF. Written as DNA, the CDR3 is TGCGCCAGCAGCACCTCTCCTACTGAAGCTTTCTTT.

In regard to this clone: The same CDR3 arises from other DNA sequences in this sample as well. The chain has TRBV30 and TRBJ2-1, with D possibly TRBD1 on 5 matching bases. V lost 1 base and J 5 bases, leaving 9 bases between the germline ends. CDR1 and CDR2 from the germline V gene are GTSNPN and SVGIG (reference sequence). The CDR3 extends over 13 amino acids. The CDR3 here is CAWSGQPNNEQFF. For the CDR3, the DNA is TGTGCCTGGAGTGGACAGCCTAACAATGAGCAGTTCTTC.

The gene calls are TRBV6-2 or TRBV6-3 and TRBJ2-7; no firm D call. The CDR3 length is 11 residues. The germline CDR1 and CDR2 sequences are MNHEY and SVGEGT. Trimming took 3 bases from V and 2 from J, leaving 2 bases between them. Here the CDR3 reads CASSYTYEQYF. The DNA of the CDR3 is TGTGCCAGCAGTTATACCTACGAGCAGTACTTC.

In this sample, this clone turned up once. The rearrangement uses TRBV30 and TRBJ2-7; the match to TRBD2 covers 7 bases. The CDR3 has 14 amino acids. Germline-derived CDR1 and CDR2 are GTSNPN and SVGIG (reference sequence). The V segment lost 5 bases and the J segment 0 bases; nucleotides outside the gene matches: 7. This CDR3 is CAWSPGGSSYEQYF. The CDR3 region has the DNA TGTGCCTGGTCCCCGGGGGGTAGCTCCTACGAGCAGTACTTC.

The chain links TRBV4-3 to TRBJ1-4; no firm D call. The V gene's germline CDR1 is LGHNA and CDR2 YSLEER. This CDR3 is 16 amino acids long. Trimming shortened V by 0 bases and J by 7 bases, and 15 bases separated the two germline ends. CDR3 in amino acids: CASSQESEEGSEKLFF. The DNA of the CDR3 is TGCGCCAGCAGCCAAGAAAGCGAGGAGGGTAGTGAAAAACTGTTTTTT.